This T cell receptor (beta chain) emerged from a study of CD8 T cells in Susac syndrome (dated by TCRdb to about 2019). As for the study more broadly: Repertoire sequencing was used to test whether CD8+ T cell activation and differentiation in Susac syndrome was antigen driven. The paper as a whole reports these results and caveats: The TCR sequencing and HLA analysis was acknowledged to have included a relatively small number of individuals.

Note on this clonotype: It has no known antigen specificity. No much larger clone is present one base from it, and per-base qualities are unavailable.

RNA was extracted with the RNeasy kit and about 0.5 to 1 ug was reverse transcribed using random hexamers. The immunoSEQ multiplex PCR assay, covering 54 Vbeta and 13 Jbeta segments, was used to amplify TCR beta CDR3 regions. Bias from PCR amplification was corrected by using a synthetic template baseline for primer optimization and for computational correction. As for how the authors treated the data: Only productive sequences were kept, with reads annotated to V, D and J genes according to IMGT and analyzed in immunoSEQ Analyzer. Clonality was calculated as one minus the Shannon entropy normalized by log2 of the number of productive unique sequences. For each patient and control, public and private clones were evaluated among the 100 most prevalent clones. Clones were defined as Susac-specific if absent from the healthy and MS cohorts, from 900 to 1,300 published viral clones and from other ImmuneACCESS disease sequences. TCRdb redid the processing of the public reads, applying fastp at Q25 and MiXCR, and retained in-frame beta chains. Entries are consolidated by CDR3 protein sequence, retaining the most common genes and DNA. Here the V and J calls rest on TCRdb's processing, not on the authors' analysis. Recorded for this sample are 230,000 or so distinct CDR3 sequences; 95% of them occurred a single time. The ten largest account for roughly 0.09% of the sample.

Including the terminal cysteine and phenylalanine, the CDR3 comprises 14 residues. Only the CDR3 DNA stays, 42 bases, in frame from base 1. Trimming takes 0 bases from V and 4 bases from J, and the germline ends sit 10 bases apart. The germline V gene (reference sequence) provides CDR1 LNHNV and CDR2 YYDKDF. Peripheral blood CD8+ and CD4+ T cells from healthy donors, Susac syndrome patients and multiple sclerosis patients were profiled using high-throughput TCR beta sequencing. Treatment-naive patients with stable or active relapsing-remitting disease fulfilling revised McDonald criteria were used as multiple sclerosis controls. Bulk CD8+ and CD4+ T cells were purified by magnetic negative isolation, while CD8+ TEMRA cells were enriched using FACS. Blood was collected in EDTA tubes and processed within 24 hours, with PBMCs isolated through density gradient centrifugation. PBMCs intended for TCR sequencing were frozen in liquid nitrogen and were later thawed in a 37 degrees C water bath. The sorted or isolated CD4+, CD8+ and CD8+ TEMRA cells had a purity of 90% or higher.

This chain joins TRBV15 to TRBJ2-7; the D region possibly corresponds to TRBD2 (6 bases align). This TCR was sampled from a human donor with multiple sclerosis. The material sequenced was CD4+ T cells from PBMCs. The DNA sequence is as follows: TGTGCCACCAGCAGAGACCACGGGACTTACGAGCAGTACTTC. Its protein product is CATSRDHGTYEQYF.